Here is one T cell receptor (beta chain) with its context. The data were obtained in a study of blood T cell repertoires in COVID-19. On the study more broadly: Collection of acute and convalescent COVID-19 samples took place in the United States, Italy and Spain. T cells, B-cell-depleted T cells, or PBMCs supplied cDNA or gDNA.

In the authors' methods: Amplified reference gene primers provided the basis for estimating nucleated cell counts. The method was immunoSEQ multiplex PCR; TCRdb's version includes in-frame clones alone and lacks a portion of them. V, J and clone size reflect that table, while D and trimming were determined from the DNA. In the table there are over 200,000 clones, approximately 89% of which are singletons. Sample: peripheral blood. The clonotype was recovered from a man aged 40-55 years who had recovered from COVID-19.

CDR3 bases: TGCAGCGCCGACAGGGTAGGGAACACTGAAGCTTTCTTT. This gives the protein CSADRVGNTEAFF. The chain combines TRBV29-1 with TRBJ1-1; 7 bases fit TRBD1. Germline CDR1 reads SQVTM; CDR2 reads ANQGSEA. V gave up 7 bases and J gave up 1 base; unmatched junction bases: 6. The CDR3 sequence is 13 residues long.